Listed below are T cell receptor beta chains from one sample, sequenced in a study of blood T cell repertoires in COVID-19. Profiled with immunoSEQ multiplex PCR; TCRdb holds only in-frame clones, not every one. The table lists 60,000 to 85,000 clones, 91% of them singletons. The specimen was peripheral blood. The receptor source for this set is a man aged 35-49 years with COVID-19, enrolled during active disease. Each CDR3 is given with its conserved first and last residue. The D gene is left open where the match is weak. Size is stated for part of the rows, as once, few or many counts, or as a class when the clone is expanded.

D | size | J | V | DNA | CDR3
TRBD2 | once | TRBJ2-1 | TRBV6-5 | TGTGCCAGCAGCTCCCTAGCGGGGATTCCTAGTGAGCAGTTCTTC | CASSSLAGIPSEQFF
TRBD1 | NA | TRBJ1-2 | TRBV11-2 | TGTGCCAGCAGCTCCGGACAGGGGGCATTATATGGCTACACCTTC | CASSSGQGALYGYTF
NA | once | TRBJ1-3 | TRBV6-5 | TGTGCCAGCAGCGTACAGGAAGGTGGAAACACCATATATTTT | CASSVQEGGNTIYF
TRBD2 | NA | TRBJ2-3 | TRBV7-2 | TGTGCCAGCAGCTTAGCCTACGGGGGGGCCACAGATACGCAGTATTTT | CASSLAYGGATDTQYF
TRBD2 | NA | TRBJ2-1 | TRBV6-1 | TGTGCCAGCAGTGAAGAAAGCGGGGGGGCCGGGGAGCAGTTCTTC | CASSEESGGAGEQFF
NA | NA | TRBJ1-5 | TRBV28 | TGTGCCAGCAGTTCCGGGGAGGCTAGCAATCAGCCCCAGCATTTT | CASSSGEASNQPQHF
NA | NA | TRBJ1-1 | TRBV11-1 | TGTGCCAGCAGCCGGTCAGGGGCCCGTGAAGCTTTCTTT | CASSRSGAREAFF
NA | NA | TRBJ1-6 | TRBV5-5 | TGTGCCAGCAGCACAACACAGGGTTCTTACTCACCCCTCCACTTT | CASSTTQGSYSPLHF
NA | NA | TRBJ2-1 | TRBV19 | TGTGCCAGTAGTACACTCTCAGGTATAAGGTACAATGAGCAGTTCTTC | CASSTLSGIRYNEQFF
NA | NA | TRBJ1-1 | TRBV18 | TGTGCCAGCTCCCGGGATTCAGGGACTAGCACTGAAGCTTTCTTT | CASSRDSGTSTEAFF
TRBD2 | NA | TRBJ2-1 | TRBV27 | TGTGCCAGCAGTTTATCGCAGACTAGCTTTCGGCCTGAGCAGTTCTTC | CASSLSQTSFRPEQFF
TRBD1 | NA | TRBJ1-2 | TRBV6-5 | TGTGCCAGCAGGACAGGGGGCGATAACTATGGCTACACCTTC | CASRTGGDNYGYTF
TRBD1 | NA | TRBJ1-1 | TRBV5-5 | TGTGCCAGCAGCTTTCGACAGGGAGCGGGCACTGAAGCTTTCTTT | CASSFRQGAGTEAFF
NA | NA | TRBJ1-6 | TRBV6-5 | TGTGCCAGCAGGTCTTCGGGACTGTATAATTCACCCCTCCACTTT | CASRSSGLYNSPLHF
NA | few | TRBJ1-1 | TRBV3-1/TRBV3-2 | TGTGCCAGCAGCCCCACGGTCTCTGACACTGAAGCTTTCTTT | CASSPTVSDTEAFF
TRBD1 | once | TRBJ2-1 | TRBV5-4 | TGTGCCAGCAGCGCGGGACAGGGGGCGTTCTCCTACAATGAGCAGTTCTTC | CASSAGQGAFSYNEQFF
TRBD1 | NA | TRBJ1-2 | TRBV29-1 | TGCAGCACAGACAGGGGGCCAGAGGATGGCTACACCTTC | CSTDRGPEDGYTF
NA | NA | TRBJ1-6 | TRBV28 | TGTGCCAGCAGTCCCTCGTCACCCCTCCACTTT | CASSPSSPLHF
NA | NA | TRBJ1-1 | TRBV29-1 | TGCAGCGTTGATACTGGGCAGACAGATGTCACTGAAGCTTTCTTT | CSVDTGQTDVTEAFF
NA | NA | TRBJ2-6 | TRBV18 | TGTGCCAGCTCACCACCGGTGGGGAGGACTTCTGGGGCCAACGTCCTGACTTTC | CASSPPVGRTSGANVLTF
TRBD1 | NA | TRBJ1-2 | TRBV5-5 | TGTGCCAGCAGCTTGGTAGTTGGACAGGGGGTAAAGGGCTACACCTTC | CASSLVVGQGVKGYTF
NA | NA | TRBJ1-4 | TRBV9 | TGTGCCAGCAGCGCTAGGGGGAATGAAAAACTGTTTTTT | CASSARGNEKLFF
TRBD1 | NA | TRBJ2-5 | TRBV18 | TGTGCCAGCTCACCGACAGGGGGAGTGGAGACCCAGTACTTC | CASSPTGGVETQYF
NA | NA | TRBJ2-4 | TRBV5-6 | TGTGCCAGCAGCTTGAGTCCCGGGGACATTCAGTACTTC | CASSLSPGDIQYF
TRBD2 | NA | TRBJ2-1 | TRBV12-3/TRBV12-4 | TGTGCCAGCAACCGGGACTATTACAATGAGCAGTTCTTC | CASNRDYYNEQFF
NA | NA | TRBJ2-4 | TRBV28 | TGTGCCAGCAGTCAAGACAGGACCCGGATAGCCAAAAACATTCAGTACTTC | CASSQDRTRIAKNIQYF
NA | once | TRBJ1-4 | TRBV9 | TGTGCCAGCAGCGTAGGAACTTCGGGAGTACAAAATGAAAAACTGTTTTTT | CASSVGTSGVQNEKLFF
TRBD2 | NA | TRBJ2-3 | TRBV5-4 | TGTGCCAGCAGCTTGCGTATTAGCGGGGACAGCACAGATACGCAGTATTTT | CASSLRISGDSTDTQYF
TRBD1 | NA | TRBJ1-4 | TRBV23-1 | TGCGCCAGCTCTAAGACAGGGTTTAATGAAAAACTGTTTTTT | CASSKTGFNEKLFF
TRBD1 | NA | TRBJ2-1 | TRBV2 | TGTGCCAGCAGGAGGGGGACAGCTTCCTACAATGAGCAGTTCTTC | CASRRGTASYNEQFF
NA | NA | TRBJ2-5 | TRBV30 | TGTGCCTCCCAGCCCGGGGAGACCCAGTACTTC | CASQPGETQYF
NA | NA | TRBJ1-1 | TRBV6-7 | TGTGCCAGCAGTTACGAGCTGGACAGCGCACCTGAAGCTTTCTTT | CASSYELDSAPEAFF
NA | NA | TRBJ2-5 | TRBV10-2 | TGCGCCAGCAGTGAGCCGGGGGACCAAGAGACCCAGTACTTC | CASSEPGDQETQYF
NA | NA | TRBJ2-7 | TRBV28 | TGTGCCACCCTCACGGAACAGGGTACCTACGAGCAGTACTTC | CATLTEQGTYEQYF
NA | NA | TRBJ2-7 | TRBV6-2/TRBV6-3 | TGTGCCAGCAGTTACTCTCCCGGGACTGTCTCCTACGAGCAGTACTTC | CASSYSPGTVSYEQYF
TRBD1 | once | TRBJ2-7 | TRBV5-1 | TGCGCCAGCAGCTCAGCTACAGGGGTTGGCTACGAGCAGTACTTC | CASSSATGVGYEQYF
TRBD2 | NA | TRBJ2-7 | TRBV19 | TGTGCCAGTGGACTTAGCGGGGGAAATACCTACGAGCAGTACTTC | CASGLSGGNTYEQYF
NA | NA | TRBJ1-4 | TRBV5-1 | TGCGCCAGCAGCTTGTATTCAGGAAGGAATGAAAAACTGTTTTTT | CASSLYSGRNEKLFF
NA | NA | TRBJ2-1 | TRBV18 | TGTGCCAGCTCACCACCGTCAAGAGCCAACTACAATGAGCAGTTCTTC | CASSPPSRANYNEQFF
TRBD1 | NA | TRBJ1-2 | TRBV5-1 | TGCGCCAGCAGCTTGGGTGGACAGGGGGAAATCTATGGCTACACCTTC | CASSLGGQGEIYGYTF
TRBD2 | NA | TRBJ2-1 | TRBV2 | TGTGCCGACGGGGGGGTTTCCTACAATGAGCAGTTCTTC | CADGGVSYNEQFF
TRBD1 | NA | TRBJ2-7 | TRBV16 | TGTGCCAGCAGCCAATTCGGACAGGGCCTATCCTACGAGCAGTACTTC | CASSQFGQGLSYEQYF
TRBD1 | NA | TRBJ1-6 | TRBV30 | TGTGCCTGGACCATAGGGACAGGGCCTCTCCACTTT | CAWTIGTGPLHF
NA | NA | TRBJ2-7 | TRBV29-1 | TGCAGCCAAAGGAGGGGGGGACTGGGAGAGCAGTACTTC | CSQRRGGLGEQYF
TRBD1 | NA | TRBJ1-2 | TRBV3-1/TRBV3-2 | TGTGCCAGCAGCCCCGGGGACAGGTTCCATGGCTACACCTTC | CASSPGDRFHGYTF
TRBD1 | NA | TRBJ2-5 | TRBV7-3 | TGTGCCAGCAGCGCCGGGACAGTTGGTCCAGAGACCCAGTACTTC | CASSAGTVGPETQYF
NA | NA | TRBJ2-2 | TRBV29-1 | TGCAGCGTTGCCAGGGCGGACACCGGGGAGCTGTTTTTT | CSVARADTGELFF
NA | few | TRBJ1-2 | TRBV7-9 | TGTGCCAGCAGCTTCATAGGGGTCGAGGGCTACACCTTC | CASSFIGVEGYTF
TRBD2 | NA | TRBJ2-7 | TRBV3-1/TRBV3-2 | TGTGCCAGCAGCCAAAGCTGGCGGGGGGGCTCCTACGAGCAGTACTTC | CASSQSWRGGSYEQYF
TRBD1 | NA | TRBJ1-4 | TRBV7-9 | TGTGCCAGCAGCTCGGGACAGTCAAACGAAAAACTGTTTTTT | CASSSGQSNEKLFF
NA | NA | TRBJ2-5 | TRBV5-1 | TGCGCCAGCAGCTTGGTCGGGGGGCCGAGGACCCAGTACTTC | CASSLVGGPRTQYF
TRBD2 | NA | TRBJ2-7 | TRBV10-2 | TGCGCCAGCCACTCGACCAAACCTCGGGGGGGAAGCTACGAGCAGTACTTC | CASHSTKPRGGSYEQYF
TRBD2 | NA | TRBJ2-3 | TRBV10-3 | TGTGCCATCAGTGAGTCCGGAGCGGGGGTTAGCACAGATACGCAGTATTTT | CAISESGAGVSTDTQYF
TRBD1 | once | TRBJ2-1 | TRBV19 | TGTGCCAGTAGTATCTTACCGGGACAGGGAACAAATGAGCAGTTCTTC | CASSILPGQGTNEQFF
TRBD1 | NA | TRBJ2-7 | TRBV29-1 | TGCAGCGGGGGCGAGGGGACAGCCGGCTACGAGCAGTACTTC | CSGGEGTAGYEQYF
TRBD1 | NA | TRBJ1-1 | TRBV3-1/TRBV3-2 | TGTGCCAGCAGCCCGGGGACAGGGCGCACTGAAGCTTTCTTT | CASSPGTGRTEAFF
NA | NA | TRBJ2-3 | TRBV9 | TGTGCCAGCAGCGCCGCCTTGGCGGGGAGCACAGATACGCAGTATTTT | CASSAALAGSTDTQYF
TRBD1 | NA | TRBJ1-2 | TRBV28 | TGTGCCAGCAGTCTGACAGGGCCCTATGGCTACACCTTC | CASSLTGPYGYTF
TRBD1 | NA | TRBJ1-5 | TRBV7-2 | TGTGCCAGCAGCTCCGGGACAGGGCACCAGCCCCAGCATTTT | CASSSGTGHQPQHF
NA | NA | TRBJ1-4 | TRBV12-3/TRBV12-4 | TGTGCCAGCAGTACAGGGTGGGGTGAAAAACTGTTTTTT | CASSTGWGEKLFF